This record covers a single T cell receptor beta chain. The source of the sample is a study of T cells in Graves' hyperthyroidism and ophthalmopathy. Germline V gene sequence: CDR1 KGHSH, CDR2 LQKENI. V gave up 6 bases and J gave up 4 bases; unmatched junction bases: 9. This CDR3 contains 16 residues. RNA transcripts were the template for amplifying TCR beta CDR3 regions. When the TCR CDR3 underwent first-round RT-PCR, the HTBI primer set was used. TCRdb re-derived calls from the multiplex PCR reads in MiXCR, one entry per CDR3 protein. The sample comprises hundreds of thousands of distinct CDR3 sequences, 14% of which are singletons, and roughly 10% rests with the top ten.

The V gene is TRBV18, the J gene TRBJ2-2, with TRBD1 matching over 9 bases. The specimen was blood. This sequence was found in a woman younger than 35 with Graves' hyperthyroidism. The CDR3 here is CASSANRGRSTGELFF. As DNA, the CDR3 is TGTGCCAGCTCGGCCAACAGGGGGCGTAGCACCGGGGAGCTGTTTTTT.